These 5 T cell receptor beta chains share one sample of origin, sequenced in a study of early T cells in non-severe SARS-CoV-2 infection. TCRdb processed the 5' RACE reads anew with MiXCR; each CDR3 protein has one entry. The repertoire holds some 29,000 distinct CDR3 sequences, with 5.3% as singletons. Sequenced material: whole blood. Source of these receptors: an adult who was a healthcare worker with PCR-confirmed SARS-CoV-2 infection or an uninfected control (not recorded which).

The table lists this clonotype with many counts. The V and J genes are TRBV28 and TRBJ1-6; 7 nucleotides line up with TRBD1. V trimming: 2 bases; J trimming: 9 bases; junction bases outside the gene matches: 13. Germline CDR1 is MDHEN and CDR2 is SYDVKM. The CDR3 runs to 17 residues. CDR3 region: CASSLPWTGDLLSPLHF. DNA of the CDR3: TGTGCCAGCAGTTTACCCTGGACAGGCGACTTACTTTCACCCCTCCACTTT.

This clonotype has ten or more counts. The chain uses TRBV7-6 and TRBJ2-1; a possible D gene is TRBD2 (6 bases). This CDR3 contains 15 residues. V dropped 5 bases and J dropped 1 base, with 12 bases sitting between them. Per the germline V gene, CDR1 is SGHVS and CDR2 is FNYEAQ. In nucleotides, the CDR3 is TGTGCCAGCAGCGAGGGGAGGCGGTCCTACAATGAGCAGTTCTTC. It specifies CASSEGRRSYNEQFF. The full variable domain, completed using reference TRBV7-6 and TRBJ2-1, is GAGVSQSPRYKVTKRGQDVALRCDPISGHVSLYWYRQALGQGPEFLTYFNYEAQQDKSGLPNDRFSAERPEGSISTLTIQRTEQRDSAMYRCASSEGRRSYNEQFFGPGTRLTVL.

This clonotype occurred many times. V gene TRBV7-6 combines with J gene TRBJ2-1, with D possibly being TRBD2 (6 bases). Germline V gives CDR1 SGHVS, CDR2 FNYEAQ. The CDR3 contains 16 residues. The germline V and J ends were trimmed by 5 bases and 4 bases, with 18 bases remaining between them. CDR3 bases: TGTGCCAGCAGCCCGAGACTAGGGTCCAAGTACAATGAGCAGTTCTTC. Translation: CASSPRLGSKYNEQFF.

This clonotype was found many times. The J gene is TRBJ2-1, the V gene TRBV9; D might be TRBD1 or TRBD2, each matching 5 bases. Germline V lookup: CDR1 SGDLS, CDR2 YYNGEE. CDR3 length equals 16 residues. Deletions cut 3 bases from V and 3 bases from J, with 16 bases between. In DNA form, the CDR3 reads TGTGCCAGCAGCGCGGCCGGGACCGCCTTCTACAATGAGCAGTTCTTC. Encoded protein: CASSAAGTAFYNEQFF.

This clonotype has ten or more counts. The chain combines TRBV28 with TRBJ1-5; TRBD1 agrees at 7 bases. The length of the CDR3 is 17 residues. The trim removed 3 bases at V and 0 bases at J, leaving 8 bases unmatched. Germline CDR1 MDHEN, CDR2 SYDVKM. The CDR3 region has the DNA TGTGCCAGCAGTTTCAAGACAGGGTCCACTAGCAATCAGCCCCAGCATTTT. Protein product: CASSFKTGSTSNQPQHF.